This is a list of T cell receptor beta chains from one sample in a study of cytomegalovirus exposure and HLA in healthy donors. The data were produced by immunoSEQ multiplex PCR, yet TCRdb's version contains in-frame clones alone and is incomplete. Of around 300,000 clones in the sample, around 90% were seen once. Sequencing was performed on PBMCs. Receptor source: a woman aged 18-30 years in good health and CMV-seronegative. CDR3s include the opening cysteine and the closing phenylalanine or tryptophan. A D gene is named only where the DNA matches it firmly. Not every row has a clone size; where given, it reads once, few, many or a size class.

D gene | clone size | J gene | V gene | CDR3 DNA | CDR3 protein
TRBD1 | . | TRBJ1-3 | TRBV6-5 | TGTGCCAGCAGCCTGACAGGGGACGGAAACACCATATATTTT | CASSLTGDGNTIYF
TRBD1 | . | TRBJ1-5 | TRBV12-5 | TGTGCTAGTGGTTTGGACGGGACAGTACATCAGCCCCAGCATTTT | CASGLDGTVHQPQHF
TRBD1 | few | TRBJ1-3 | TRBV7-9 | TGTGCCAGCGAAAGGAACAGGGGAGGAAACACCATATATTTT | CASERNRGGNTIYF
. | . | TRBJ2-1 | TRBV19 | TGTGCCAGTAGTATCCCGGGTCTCAATGAGCAGTTCTTC | CASSIPGLNEQFF
. | . | TRBJ1-1 | TRBV29-1 | TGCAGCGTGGACAGTCCTTTTGAAGCTTTCTTT | CSVDSPFEAFF
. | . | TRBJ1-2 | TRBV5-1 | TGCGCCAGCAGCTTGAACCCAGGGTTTTCGGGCTACGGCTACACCTTC | CASSLNPGFSGYGYTF
. | . | TRBJ1-4 | TRBV7-9 | TGTGCCAGCACCGTACCTCTAGGGCAGGCCACGGAGGATGAAAAACTGTTTTTT | CASTVPLGQATEDEKLFF
TRBD1 | . | TRBJ1-6 | TRBV19 | TGTGCCAGTAGTCCTGGGGACAGGGGGGCTTCACCCCTCCACTTT | CASSPGDRGASPLHF
TRBD1 | . | TRBJ1-2 | TRBV6-5 | TGTGCCAGCAGCAACGGGACAGGGGAAGATGGCTACACCTTC | CASSNGTGEDGYTF
. | . | TRBJ1-2 | TRBV5-6 | TGTGCCAGCAGCTTCGAGCGGTACTATGGCTACACCTTC | CASSFERYYGYTF
TRBD1 | once | TRBJ2-5 | TRBV29-1 | TGCAGCGTCGAAGGGACAGGGTTTTTGGAGACCCAGTACTTC | CSVEGTGFLETQYF
. | . | TRBJ1-1 | TRBV7-2 | TGTGCCAGCAGTACTGATCAGGTTAACACTGAAGCTTTCTTT | CASSTDQVNTEAFF
TRBD1 | . | TRBJ2-7 | TRBV27 | TGTGCCAGCAGTTTCGCACAGGGGAGTTACTACGAGCAGTACTTC | CASSFAQGSYYEQYF
. | . | TRBJ2-1 | TRBV2 | TGTGCCAGCAGTACAATCAATGAGCAGTTCTTC | CASSTINEQFF
TRBD1 | . | TRBJ1-6 | TRBV2 | TGTGCCAGCAGAGACAGGGGAGTCTCACCCCTCCACTTT | CASRDRGVSPLHF
. | . | TRBJ2-7 | TRBV7-6 | TGTGCCAGCAGCCGCGGGACGGCCAGCTCCTACGAGCAGTACTTC | CASSRGTASSYEQYF
. | . | TRBJ1-2 | TRBV5-1 | TGCGCCAGCCGTGCGGGGGTTATGTCTACGTATGGCTACACCTTC | CASRAGVMSTYGYTF
. | . | TRBJ2-7 | TRBV10-1 | TGCGCCAGCAGTGATTCTGGACAGCCCGCCTACGAGCAGTACTTC | CASSDSGQPAYEQYF
. | . | TRBJ1-1 | TRBV7-9 | TGTGCCAGCAGCTTGACGGGGGGCACCGACCGATTAATGAACACTGAAGCTTTCTTT | CASSLTGGTDRLMNTEAFF
. | . | TRBJ1-2 | TRBV13 | TGTGCCAGCAGCACCTCGGACAGACTTACTAACTATGGCTACACCTTC | CASSTSDRLTNYGYTF
TRBD2 | . | TRBJ2-5 | TRBV7-7 | TGTGCTAGCAGCCAAACTAGCGGGGAGGGGACCCAGTACTTC | CASSQTSGEGTQYF
. | . | TRBJ1-1 | TRBV1 | TGCACCAGCAGCCAACATGGGACAGAGAACACTGAAGCTTTCTTT | CTSSQHGTENTEAFF
. | . | TRBJ2-3 | TRBV29-1 | TGCAGCGTTGAGGGACTCCGGGGCACAGATACGCAGTATTTT | CSVEGLRGTDTQYF
. | few | TRBJ2-7 | TRBV5-1 | TGCGCCAGCAGCTTGGCCTCCGTGGACAGCAGGACATACGAGCAGTACTTC | CASSLASVDSRTYEQYF
. | . | TRBJ2-5 | TRBV6-1 | TGTGCCAGCAGCCACTGGAGGGGAAACCAAGAGACCCAGTACTTC | CASSHWRGNQETQYF
. | . | TRBJ2-3 | TRBV5-4 | TGTGCCAGCAGCTTTCGCGCAGATACGCAGTATTTT | CASSFRADTQYF
TRBD1 | once | TRBJ1-1 | TRBV9 | TGTGCCAGCAGTCCAAGACAGGGTGATGACACTGAAGCTTTCTTT | CASSPRQGDDTEAFF
TRBD1 | . | TRBJ2-7 | TRBV7-9 | TGTTCCAGCAAGACAGGGTACGAGCAGTACTTC | CSSKTGYEQYF
. | . | TRBJ1-6 | TRBV7-9 | TGTGCCAGCAGCTCCCGTGGCGGGGATAATTCACCCCTCCACTTT | CASSSRGGDNSPLHF
. | . | TRBJ2-2 | TRBV7-3 | TGTGCCAGCAGCCCCGTGTCCGGGGAGCTGTTTTTT | CASSPVSGELFF
. | . | TRBJ1-1 | TRBV7-2 | TGTGCCAGCAGCTTACTCTTGGCGGAGGGCTTAGCTTTCTTT | CASSLLLAEGLAFF
. | . | TRBJ1-2 | TRBV7-9 | TGTGCCAGCAGTTCGATTAGGGGCCGGAACTATGGCTACACCTTC | CASSSIRGRNYGYTF
. | . | TRBJ1-2 | TRBV7-9 | TGTGCCAGCAGCTCCTGGGGGGGAGCTAACTATGGCTACACCTTC | CASSSWGGANYGYTF
TRBD1 | . | TRBJ1-1 | TRBV4-1 | TGCGCCAGCAGCCAAGATAGGAGGCTTGGGACAGGGCACACTGAAGCTTTCTTT | CASSQDRRLGTGHTEAFF
TRBD1 | few | TRBJ1-1 | TRBV5-1 | TGCGCCAGCAGCTTGGGACAGGGGGTCACTGAAGCTTTCTTT | CASSLGQGVTEAFF
. | . | TRBJ1-1 | TRBV7-6 | TGTGCCAGCAGCTCAGGACAGAACACTGAAGCTTTCTTT | CASSSGQNTEAFF
TRBD1 | once | TRBJ2-7 | TRBV13 | TGTGCCAGCAGCGCGGGACAGGGCCCATACGAGCAGTACTTC | CASSAGQGPYEQYF
. | few | TRBJ1-1 | TRBV7-3 | TGTGCCAGCAGCTCGACAGGAAACACTGAAGCTTTCTTT | CASSSTGNTEAFF
. | once | TRBJ2-1 | TRBV27 | TGTGCCAGCAGTCTCTACTCCTACAATGAGCAGTTCTTC | CASSLYSYNEQFF
TRBD1 | . | TRBJ2-7 | TRBV6-5 | TGTGCCAGCCGAACCGGGACAGGGTCCTACGAGCAGTACTTC | CASRTGTGSYEQYF
TRBD1 | . | TRBJ2-1 | TRBV2 | TGTGCCAGCAGGGTACAGGGGTCCTACAATGAGCAGTTCTTC | CASRVQGSYNEQFF
. | few | TRBJ1-5 | TRBV12-5 | TGTGCTAGTGGCGACAGTTATAGCAATCAGCCCCAGCATTTT | CASGDSYSNQPQHF
. | . | TRBJ2-7 | TRBV5-5 | TGTGCCAGCAGCCTTCCCTACGAGCAGTACTTC | CASSLPYEQYF
. | . | TRBJ2-7 | TRBV18 | TGTGCCAGCTCACCATACAGGGACTCCTACGAGCAGTACTTC | CASSPYRDSYEQYF
. | . | TRBJ1-2 | TRBV29-1 | TGCAGCGGAACCGGACAATTCCCTGGCTACACCTTC | CSGTGQFPGYTF
. | . | TRBJ1-1 | TRBV29-1 | TGCAGCGTTGTTCCGCAACAGGGTAAGACTGAAGCTTTCTTT | CSVVPQQGKTEAFF
TRBD1 | . | TRBJ1-1 | TRBV4-1 | TGCGCCAGCAGCCAAGAAACTACAGGGGTCCCTGAAGCTTTCTTT | CASSQETTGVPEAFF
. | . | TRBJ1-4 | TRBV19 | TGTGCCAGTTGTTTCCGAGATGAAAAACTGTTTTTT | CASCFRDEKLFF
TRBD1 | . | TRBJ1-5 | TRBV2 | TGTGCCAGCAGAGTCACAGGGGGAAGCAATCAGCCCCAGCATTTT | CASRVTGGSNQPQHF
. | . | TRBJ2-1 | TRBV7-2 | TGTGCCAGCATTGCTCTGCGGGGGCGGAGCTCCTACAATGAGCAGTTCTTC | CASIALRGRSSYNEQFF
TRBD2 | . | TRBJ2-3 | TRBV4-2 | TGTGCCAGCAGCCAAGGACTAGCGGGGGGGCAACGTACGCAGTATTTT | CASSQGLAGGQRTQYF
TRBD1 | . | TRBJ1-2 | TRBV4-1 | TGCGCCAGCAGCCAGGATCCGGGACAGGGGGCCTATGGCTACACCTTC | CASSQDPGQGAYGYTF
. | . | TRBJ2-1 | TRBV4-2 | TGTGCCAGCAGCCAAGGGGTCGGCCTAGACTACTACAATGAGCAGTTCTTC | CASSQGVGLDYYNEQFF
. | . | TRBJ2-7 | TRBV7-8 | TGTGCCAGCCTTTCAGGGGGAGGTCTGCACGAGCAGTACTTC | CASLSGGGLHEQYF
TRBD1 | . | TRBJ1-4 | TRBV7-9 | TGTGCCAGCAGCTCTACCTGGACAGGGACTAATGAAAAACTGTTTTTT | CASSSTWTGTNEKLFF